The present T cell receptor (beta chain) was sequenced within a study of cytomegalovirus exposure and HLA in healthy donors. General study results and limits: Cytomegalovirus-associated TCR beta chains were listed, numbering some 150.

The assay was immunoSEQ multiplex PCR, and TCRdb's table has in-frame clones only and misses some. The profile shows 40,000 to 55,000 clones, roughly 93% of them singletons. The CDR3 length is 13 residues. The germline V and J ends were trimmed by 4 bases and 2 bases, with 10 bases remaining between them. Germline CDR1 reads SGHDT; CDR2 reads YYEEEE. This clone has just one count. Its target is not known. This clonotype was obtained from a woman aged 18 to 35 in good health and CMV-seronegative. The J gene is TRBJ2-7, the V gene TRBV5-6, with a tentative D call TRBD2 (6 bases). Sequenced sample: PBMCs. In nucleotides, the CDR3 is TGTGCCAGCAGCCCTCGGGGGACCTACGAGCAGTACTTC. Translated: CASSPRGTYEQYF. The full variable domain, with the rest looked up from reference TRBV5-6 and TRBJ2-7, is DAGVTQSPTHLIKTRGQQVTLRCSPKSGHDTVSWYQQALGQGPQFIFQYYEEEERQRGNFPDRFSGHQFPNYSSELNVNALLLGDSALYLCASSPRGTYEQYFGPGTRLTVT.